This TCR beta chain was recorded in a study of blood T cell repertoires in COVID-19. Study-wide context: The United States, Italy and Spain were the sources of the acute and convalescent COVID-19 samples. T cells, B-cell-depleted T cells, or PBMCs provided the cDNA or gDNA that served as material.

The repertoire was sequenced with immunoSEQ multiplex PCR; TCRdb's copy has only in-frame clones and lacks some. The sample includes 75,000 or so clones, approximately 88% seen only once; the top ten take 7.3%. With V trimmed by 1 base and J by 4 bases, 8 bases remained unmatched. Per the germline V gene, CDR1 is LGHDT and CDR2 is YNNKEL (reference sequence). The CDR3 has 16 residues. The receptor comes from a man in his sixties or seventies with acute or convalescent COVID-19. Sequencing was carried out using peripheral blood. V is TRBV3-1 (or the pseudogene TRBV3-2) and J is TRBJ2-3, with 7 bases matching TRBD2. The CDR3 protein is CASSQGAGAFSDTQYF. The CDR3 nucleotides are TGTGCCAGCAGCCAAGGGGCGGGAGCATTCTCAGATACGCAGTATTTT.